The rows below give T cell receptor beta chains drawn from one sample of a study of OX40 agonist ivuxolimab in advanced cancers. Measured with immunoSEQ multiplex PCR; TCRdb has only the in-frame clones, and not every one. The sample lists tens of thousands of clones; approximately 91% were seen once. The sequenced sample was CD4+ or CD8+ T cells sorted from blood, obtained in a trial of the OX40 agonist ivuxolimab. These receptors were taken from an adult with an advanced solid tumor such as melanoma, head and neck, liver or kidney cancer. The CDR3 runs from the conserved cysteine through the conserved F or W. Fields, in order: CDR3 protein, CDR3 DNA, J gene, V gene, D gene. D genes are given only for firm matches.

CDR3: CASSPSYGNTIYF
DNA: TGTGCCAGCTCACCCTCATATGGAAACACCATATATTTT
J: TRBJ1-3
V: TRBV18
D: -

CDR3: CASTLFGAASEKLFF
DNA: TGTGCCAGCACCCTGTTTGGGGCCGCTTCAGAAAAACTGTTTTTT
J: TRBJ1-4
V: TRBV7-2
D: -

CDR3: CATARGGVPGIQYF
DNA: TGTGCCACCGCGCGTGGCGGGGTCCCAGGGATTCAGTACTTC
J: TRBJ2-4
V: TRBV28
D: -

CDR3: CASSLPGLPLWYF
DNA: TGTGCCAGCAGCCTACCGGGACTCCCTCTTTGGTACTTC
J: TRBJ2-7
V: TRBV28
D: -

CDR3: CSVEDPLDRSFSNEQFF
DNA: TGCAGCGTTGAAGATCCCCTGGACAGGTCATTCTCCAATGAGCAGTTCTTC
J: TRBJ2-1
V: TRBV29-1
D: TRBD1

CDR3: CASSEQETYGYTF
DNA: TGTGCCAGCAGTGAACAGGAGACCTATGGCTACACCTTC
J: TRBJ1-2
V: TRBV2
D: -

CDR3: CASSLAGTGAYNEQFF
DNA: TGTGCCAGCAGTTTGGCCGGGACAGGGGCTTACAATGAGCAGTTCTTC
J: TRBJ2-1
V: TRBV28
D: TRBD1

CDR3: CASTSTDTQYF
DNA: TGTGCCAGCACCTCCACAGATACGCAGTATTTT
J: TRBJ2-3
V: TRBV2
D: -

CDR3: CASSQDQYLREGTYNEQFF
DNA: TGCGCCAGCAGCCAAGATCAGTATCTGCGGGAGGGTACCTACAATGAGCAGTTCTTC
J: TRBJ2-1
V: TRBV4-1
D: TRBD2

CDR3: CASSLGGKETQYF
DNA: TGTGCCAGCAGCTTAGGAGGGAAAGAGACCCAGTACTTC
J: TRBJ2-5
V: TRBV13
D: -

CDR3: CASSPGDQETQYF
DNA: TGTGCCAGCAGCCCGGGCGACCAAGAGACCCAGTACTTC
J: TRBJ2-5
V: TRBV5-6
D: -

CDR3: CASSEAGGAYNEQFF
DNA: TGCGCCAGCAGCGAAGCGGGAGGGGCCTACAATGAGCAGTTCTTC
J: TRBJ2-1
V: TRBV5-1
D: TRBD2

CDR3: CASKGQGISPLHF
DNA: TGTGCCAGCAAGGGACAGGGTATTTCACCCCTCCACTTT
J: TRBJ1-6
V: TRBV6-5
D: TRBD1

CDR3: CASSVALAGVDEQYF
DNA: TGTGCCAGCAGCGTAGCTCTAGCGGGAGTTGACGAGCAGTACTTC
J: TRBJ2-7
V: TRBV9
D: TRBD2

CDR3: CASSYDREGYEQYF
DNA: TGTGCCAGCAGTTACGACAGGGAGGGCTACGAGCAGTACTTC
J: TRBJ2-7
V: TRBV6-5
D: -

CDR3: CASSPPQDRYEQYF
DNA: TGTGCCAGCTCACCACCCCAAGACAGGTACGAGCAGTACTTC
J: TRBJ2-7
V: TRBV18
D: -

CDR3: CASTPAGTVYEQYF
DNA: TGTGCCAGCACCCCTGCGGGGACAGTCTACGAGCAGTACTTC
J: TRBJ2-7
V: TRBV28
D: -

CDR3: CAISEGGVDTEAFF
DNA: TGTGCCATCAGTGAGGGGGGGGTTGACACTGAAGCTTTCTTT
J: TRBJ1-1
V: TRBV10-3
D: -

CDR3: CASGGTAAPNTGELFF
DNA: TGTGCTAGCGGGGGAACGGCGGCACCGAACACCGGGGAGCTGTTTTTT
J: TRBJ2-2
V: TRBV7-7
D: TRBD2

CDR3: CASSLGLNNEQFF
DNA: TGCGCCAGCAGCTTGGGACTTAACAATGAGCAGTTCTTC
J: TRBJ2-1
V: TRBV5-1
D: -